This T cell receptor beta chain is from a study of identical twins. Study results and limitations: In monozygotic twins, models underestimated the sharing of out-of-frame TCR alpha. Alpha sequences that were out-of-frame and twin-shared showed an excess of low generation probability.

TCRdb reprocessed the 5' RACE reads with MiXCR, giving one entry per CDR3 protein. The table includes some 200,000 distinct CDR3 sequences, approximately 8.3% detected once. The CDR3 extends over 15 amino acids. Deletions cut 4 bases from V and 0 bases from J, with 13 bases between. Germline-derived CDR1 and CDR2 are SGHAT and FQNNGV. This clonotype has more than one count but fewer than ten. What it binds is unknown. This sample also appeared in a second study, on yellow fever vaccine responses in identical twins.

Material: memory (CD45RO+) T cells sorted from blood. The chain uses TRBV11-2 and TRBJ2-7, with unresolved D. The clonotype comes from a woman in her late teens or twenties in good health. The DNA of the CDR3 is TGTGCCAGCAGCTACACCCTGACTGGCTCCTACGAGCAGTACTTC. Its translation is CASSYTLTGSYEQYF.